This T cell receptor (beta chain) was sequenced in a study of cytomegalovirus exposure and HLA in healthy donors. Study-level findings and limits: An Asian-associated ancestry cluster reportedly showed fewer N-insertions than the approximately 620-donor mean in a later analysis. Previous analysis showed most TCR beta V segments were productive about 90% or about 30% of the time.

A word on this clone: Its target is unknown.

The PCR contained 60 Vbeta and 13 Jbeta primers. Sequencing was performed with immunoSEQ multiplex PCR; in TCRdb, only in-frame clones are kept and a portion is missing. Among under 200,000 clones listed, approximately 72% were seen once. The clonotype originates from a female donor in good health and CMV-seronegative. Sequencing was done on a sample of PBMCs.

The CDR3 coding sequence is TGTGCCAGCAGAATGGGACTAGCACTCACCGGGGAGCTGTTTTTT. Protein: CASRMGLALTGELFF. This rearrangement joins TRBV18 to TRBJ2-2; 9 bases line up with TRBD2. The germline CDR1 and CDR2 sequences are KGHSH and LQKENI. The CDR3 extends over 15 amino acids. Trimming cost V 8 bases and J 4 bases; bases outside gene matches: 8.